What follows describes a single TCR beta chain. What this receptor recognizes is not known. From each donor, a roughly 2.5 ml peripheral blood sample was collected into PAXgene tubes and stored at -80 degrees C. Total RNA was isolated from whole blood with the PAXgene blood miRNA kit on an automated QIAcube, without T cell sorting. Deep TCRalpha and TCRbeta repertoire profiling with unique molecular barcoding was performed on peripheral blood of monozygotic twin pairs concordant or discordant for inflammatory bowel disease. Smoking habits were recorded for all twin pairs, and each individual was classified as a current, former or never smoker. The data were taken from a study of monozygotic twins with inflammatory bowel disease (dated by TCRdb to the late 2010s). At the level of the whole study: A total of roughly 28 monozygotic twin pairs were included in the full study, comprising nine German pairs (four IBD-concordant, five IBD-discordant) and 19 IBD-discordant Danish pairs. The search for disease-associated traits relied mainly on comparing, within discordant pairs, IBD patients with their genetically identical healthy co-twins. Each individual had, on average, about 151 000 unique TCRalpha sequences and 181 000 unique TCRbeta sequences available for analysis. The paper as a whole reports these results and caveats: Distinction between different T cell subtypes could not be achieved in the analysis. Measured by the inverse Simpson index, TCRbeta repertoire diversity was lower in IBD patients than in their healthy co-twins. Repertoire similarity did not differ between concordant and discordant twins, which could be due to limited statistical power. Background noise and inter-individual variability may have been introduced into the repertoires by the differing immunosuppressive treatments among patients. No single strong signal or clonotype linked to IBD turned up in the results, so the idea that one exists was not supported. IBD patients shared fewer clonotypes with other individuals than healthy twins did, most markedly in patients showing signs of disease activity.

Library construction relied on 5' RACE. Preparation of each TCR library used approximately 4,000 ng of total RNA. For each sample, cDNA synthesis with SMARTScribe reverse transcriptase was split into eight separate reactions. During cDNA synthesis, unique molecular identifiers containing a 6-nucleotide sample barcode were introduced by template switching. Amplification of TCRalpha and TCRbeta cDNA involved two nested PCRs of about 15 and 9 cycles, and each PCR was followed by bead purification. Before amplification, the cDNA was treated with uracil DNA-glycosylase and purified using the QIAquick PCR purification kit. The second PCR was the step at which Illumina TruSeq-compatible adapters and sample-specific barcodes were added. TapeStation and Qubit were used to check library quality and concentration, and 5 ng of each library went into the pool. Sequencing of the pooled libraries was done on an Illumina HiSeq2500 single-index Rapid Run using custom sequencing primers and 2 x 100 bp reads. In the original analysis: MiGEC version 1.2.6 was used for UMI-based consensus assembly, which corrected PCR and sequencing errors. MiXCR version 2.1.1 handled V(D)J alignment, clonotype assembly and CDR3 extraction. Gene usage, clonotype sharing and MAIT/NKT TCR abundance were normalised by analysing the top 1000, 10 000 and 20 000 clonotypes per sample. After downsampling to 27 000 UMIs, diversity was calculated as the inverse Simpson index using the vegan R package. Statistical testing used paired Mann-Whitney U tests on the discordant twin pairs and applied Benjamini-Hochberg correction for multiple testing. Following reprocessing of the reads by TCRdb, the data hold one row per CDR3 protein sequence and no DNA is available. TCRdb's processing, not the study's, gives the V and J calls here. In this sample's table one finds about 160,000 distinct CDR3 sequences. 2.5% to 3% of the sample belongs to the ten largest clones.

CDR1 and CDR2, looked up from the germline V gene, are SGHVS and FNYEAQ. The CDR3, cysteine through phenylalanine, is 17 amino acids long. No nucleotide data were recorded. The receptor comes from a human donor with ulcerative colitis or Crohn's disease, or a healthy co-twin of an affected twin (not recorded which). The rearrangement joined TRBV7-6 to TRBJ1-1. The sequenced sample consisted of blood. This receptor has the CDR3 CASSLAAGLAQNTEAFF.